These 5 T cell receptor beta chains were all obtained from the same sample, sequenced in a study of cytomegalovirus exposure and HLA in healthy donors (TCRdb year 2017). Receptor libraries were prepared by the immunoSEQ multiplex PCR assay. For the multiplex PCR, a mixture combining 60 forward primers for TCR Vbeta segments and 13 reverse primers for TCR Jbeta segments was used. TCRdb took over this immuneACCESS table, retaining in-frame rearrangements with V and J assigned. Such tables are incomplete; in checked studies, under half of the missing clones stem from an unresolved V gene, and the remainder is unexplained. Counted in this sample were under 70,000 clones; around 86% of them appeared once. The top ten clonotypes cover approximately 1.9% of the sample. Sequenced sample: PBMCs. The receptors shown here come from a woman younger than 45 in good health and CMV-seronegative.

The chain recombines TRBV7-2 with TRBJ1-6, with 8 bases identical to TRBD1. This CDR3 spans 14 amino acids. Looked up from germline, CDR1 is SGHTA and CDR2 is FQGNSA. Losses at the gene ends were 5 bases for V and 5 bases for J; bases not matched to a gene: 2. The CDR3 sequence: CASSRQGNNSPLHF. CDR3 nucleotides: TGTGCCAGCAGCAGACAGGGGAATAATTCACCCCTCCACTTT.

The V call is TRBV5-1, the J call TRBJ1-2; TRBD1 might be the D (6 bases). V lost 0 bases to trimming and J lost 4 bases, with 13 bases between them. CDR1 SGHRS and CDR2 YFSETQ come from the germline V gene. CDR3 length: 15 amino acids. The CDR3: CASSLAGRGIYGYTF. The CDR3 bases are TGCGCCAGCAGCTTGGCCGGCAGGGGAATCTATGGCTACACCTTC.

CDR3 loop: CSVVGQTSSNYGYTF. CDR3 nucleotide sequence: TGCAGCGTTGTCGGTCAGACTTCATCGAACTATGGCTACACCTTC. This rearrangement joins TRBV29-1 to TRBJ1-2; no reliable D call. There are 15 residues in the CDR3. Germline assignment: CDR1 SQVTM and CDR2 ANQGSEA. Trimming removed 4 bases at V and 2 bases at J, with 17 bases between.

The sample holds one count of this clone. Other DNA sequences in the sample encode the same CDR3. The V gene is TRBV13, the J gene TRBJ2-1; D is perhaps TRBD2 (5 bases). CDR3 length: 15 residues. Trimming left V 3 bases short and J 8 bases short, with 17 bases between. Per the germline V gene, CDR1 is PRHDT and CDR2 is FYEKMQ (reference sequence). CDR3: CASSLWDLKRDEQFF. In DNA, the CDR3 is TGTGCCAGCAGCTTGTGGGATTTGAAGAGGGATGAGCAGTTCTTC.

J is TRBJ2-1 and V is TRBV19, with TRBD2 matching 10 bases. The germline CDR1 and CDR2 sequences are LNHDA and SQIVND (reference sequence). Trimming took 6 bases from V and 2 from J; bases not matched to a gene: 4. This CDR3 has 15 amino acids. CDR3 region: CASREAGGPYNEQFF. The CDR3 bases are TGTGCCAGTAGGGAAGCGGGAGGGCCCTACAATGAGCAGTTCTTC.